This TCR beta chain came from a study of blood T cell dynamics during melanoma immunotherapy. TCRdb's table, derived via immunoSEQ multiplex PCR, lists solely in-frame clones and lacks some. The repertoire holds about 7,600 clones, over 65% seen once, with over 4% in the top ten. In germline, CDR1 is SGHNT, CDR2 YYREEE (reference sequence). The CDR3 runs 14 residues. Deletions cut 7 bases from V and 1 base from J, with 14 bases between. Noted time point: week 3, after first cycle of checkpoint inhibitor. The source of this sequence is a human donor with melanoma. The chain has TRBV5-4 and TRBJ1-1; tentative D call: TRBD1 (5 bases). The sequenced sample was blood, obtained from a patient treated with checkpoint blockade. In DNA form, the CDR3 reads TGTGCCAGCCGGGGGGGAGAAAGGAACACTGAAGCTTTCTTT. Translating gives CASRGGERNTEAFF.